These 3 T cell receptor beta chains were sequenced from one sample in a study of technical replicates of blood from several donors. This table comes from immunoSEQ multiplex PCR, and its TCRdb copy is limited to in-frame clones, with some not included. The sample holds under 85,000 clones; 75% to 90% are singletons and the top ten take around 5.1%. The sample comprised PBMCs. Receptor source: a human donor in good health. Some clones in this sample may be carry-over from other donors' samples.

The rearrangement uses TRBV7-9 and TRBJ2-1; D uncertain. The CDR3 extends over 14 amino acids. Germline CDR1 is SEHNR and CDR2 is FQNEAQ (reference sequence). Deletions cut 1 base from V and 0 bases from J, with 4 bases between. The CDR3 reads CASSLDSSYNEQFF. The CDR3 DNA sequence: TGTGCCAGCAGCTTAGACAGCTCCTACAATGAGCAGTTCTTC.

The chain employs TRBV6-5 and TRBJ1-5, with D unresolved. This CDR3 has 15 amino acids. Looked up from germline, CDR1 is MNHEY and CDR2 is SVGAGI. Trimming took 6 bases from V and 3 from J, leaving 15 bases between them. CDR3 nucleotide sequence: TGTGCCAGCAGCCCCCACGGGGTTACCAATCAGCCCCAGCATTTT. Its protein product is CASSPHGVTNQPQHF.

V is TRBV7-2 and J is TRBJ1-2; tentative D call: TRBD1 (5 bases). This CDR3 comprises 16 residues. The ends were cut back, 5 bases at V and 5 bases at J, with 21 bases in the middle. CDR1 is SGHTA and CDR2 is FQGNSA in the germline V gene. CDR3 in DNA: TGTGCCAGCAGCCGTGACGGGGCGGGAGGAGGATATGGCTACACCTTC. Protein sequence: CASSRDGAGGGYGYTF.